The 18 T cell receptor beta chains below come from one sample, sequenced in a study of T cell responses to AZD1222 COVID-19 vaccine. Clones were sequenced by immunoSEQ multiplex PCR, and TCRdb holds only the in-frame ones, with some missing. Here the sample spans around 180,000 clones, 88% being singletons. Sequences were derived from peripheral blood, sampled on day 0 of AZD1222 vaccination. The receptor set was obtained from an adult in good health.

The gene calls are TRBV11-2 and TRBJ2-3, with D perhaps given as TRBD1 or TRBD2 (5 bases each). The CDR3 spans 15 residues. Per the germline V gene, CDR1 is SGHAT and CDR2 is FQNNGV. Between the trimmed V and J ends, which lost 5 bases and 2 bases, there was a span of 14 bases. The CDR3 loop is CASSPGDHSTDTQYF. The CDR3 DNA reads TGTGCCAGCAGCCCCGGGGACCACTCCACAGATACGCAGTATTTT.

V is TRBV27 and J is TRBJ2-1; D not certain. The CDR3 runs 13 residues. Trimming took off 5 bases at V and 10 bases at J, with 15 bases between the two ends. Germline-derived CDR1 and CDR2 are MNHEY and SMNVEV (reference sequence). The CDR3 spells CASSPPSFGEQFF. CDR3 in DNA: TGTGCCAGCAGTCCCCCATCATTCGGGGAGCAGTTCTTC.

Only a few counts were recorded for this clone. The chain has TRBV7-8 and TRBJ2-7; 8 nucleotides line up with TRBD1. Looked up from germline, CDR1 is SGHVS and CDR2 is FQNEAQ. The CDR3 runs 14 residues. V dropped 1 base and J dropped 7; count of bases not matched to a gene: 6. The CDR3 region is CASSLGTGLGEQYF. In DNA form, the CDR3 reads TGTGCCAGCAGCTTAGGGACAGGGCTAGGGGAGCAGTACTTC. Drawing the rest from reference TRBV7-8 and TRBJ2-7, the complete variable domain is GAGVSQSPRYKVAKRGQDVALRCDPISGHVSLFWYQQALGQGPEFLTYFQNEAQLDKSGLPSDRFFAERPEGSVSTLKIQRTQQEDSAVYLCASSLGTGLGEQYFGPGTRLTVT.

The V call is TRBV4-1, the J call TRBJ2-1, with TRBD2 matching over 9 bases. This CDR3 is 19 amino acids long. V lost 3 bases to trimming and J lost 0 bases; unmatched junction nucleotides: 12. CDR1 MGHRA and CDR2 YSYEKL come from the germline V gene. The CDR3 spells CASSHSSASGTSSYNEQFF. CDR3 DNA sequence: TGCGCCAGCAGCCATTCATCTGCTAGCGGGACCAGCTCCTACAATGAGCAGTTCTTC.

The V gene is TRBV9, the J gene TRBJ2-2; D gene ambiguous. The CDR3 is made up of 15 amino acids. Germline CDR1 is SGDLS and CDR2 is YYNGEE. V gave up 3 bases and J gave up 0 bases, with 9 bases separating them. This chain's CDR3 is CASSGLQANTGELFF. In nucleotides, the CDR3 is TGTGCCAGCAGCGGGCTGCAGGCGAACACCGGGGAGCTGTTTTTT.

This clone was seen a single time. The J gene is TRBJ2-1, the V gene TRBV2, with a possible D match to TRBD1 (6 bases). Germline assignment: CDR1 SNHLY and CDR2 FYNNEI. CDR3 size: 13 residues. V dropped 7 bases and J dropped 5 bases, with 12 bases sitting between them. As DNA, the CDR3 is TGTGCCAGCAATAGACAGGTTAACAATGAGCAGTTCTTC. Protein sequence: CASNRQVNNEQFF.

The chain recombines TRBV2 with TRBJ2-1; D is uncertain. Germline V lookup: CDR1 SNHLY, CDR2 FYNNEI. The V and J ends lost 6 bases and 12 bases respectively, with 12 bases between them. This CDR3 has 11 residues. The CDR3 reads CASSFRPPQFF. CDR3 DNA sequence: TGTGCCAGCAGCTTTCGACCCCCGCAGTTCTTC.

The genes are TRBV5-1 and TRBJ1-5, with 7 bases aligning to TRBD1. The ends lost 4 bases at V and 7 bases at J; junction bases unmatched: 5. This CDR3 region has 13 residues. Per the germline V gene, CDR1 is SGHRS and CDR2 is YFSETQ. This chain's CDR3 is CASSPTGDQPQHF. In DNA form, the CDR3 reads TGCGCCAGCAGCCCTACAGGGGACCAGCCCCAGCATTTT.

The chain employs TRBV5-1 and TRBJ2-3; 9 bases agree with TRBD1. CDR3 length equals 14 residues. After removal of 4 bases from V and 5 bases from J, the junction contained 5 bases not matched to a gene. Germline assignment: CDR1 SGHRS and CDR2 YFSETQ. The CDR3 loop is CASSAQGALDTQYF. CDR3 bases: TGCGCCAGCAGCGCACAGGGGGCTCTAGATACGCAGTATTTT.

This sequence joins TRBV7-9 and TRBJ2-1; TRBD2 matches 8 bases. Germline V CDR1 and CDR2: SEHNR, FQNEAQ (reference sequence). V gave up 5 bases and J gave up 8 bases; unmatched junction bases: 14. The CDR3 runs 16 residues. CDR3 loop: CASSRRPGGRPDEQFF. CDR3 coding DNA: TGTGCCAGCAGCCGCCGCCCGGGAGGGCGTCCGGATGAGCAGTTCTTC.

The CDR3 DNA sequence: TGTGCCAGCAGCCCCGGGACAGGGAACTATGGCTACACCTTC. The encoded protein is CASSPGTGNYGYTF. The J gene is TRBJ1-2, the V gene TRBV11-2; 9 nucleotides match TRBD1. CDR3 length equals 14 residues. After removal of 5 bases from V and 2 bases from J, the junction contained 3 bases not matched to a gene. Looked up from germline, CDR1 is SGHAT and CDR2 is FQNNGV.

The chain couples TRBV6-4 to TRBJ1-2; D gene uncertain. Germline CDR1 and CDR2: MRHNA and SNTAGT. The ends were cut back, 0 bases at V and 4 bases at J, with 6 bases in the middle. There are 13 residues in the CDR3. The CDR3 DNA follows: TGTGCCAGCAGTGACTCGACCGGCTATGGCTACACCTTC. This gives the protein CASSDSTGYGYTF.

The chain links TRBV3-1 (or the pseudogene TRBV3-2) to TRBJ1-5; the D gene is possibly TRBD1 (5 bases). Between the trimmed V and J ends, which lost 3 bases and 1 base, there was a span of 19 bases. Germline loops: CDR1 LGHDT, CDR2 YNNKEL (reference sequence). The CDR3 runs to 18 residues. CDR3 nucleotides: TGTGCCAGCAGCCACTTAAAAGGCACAGGCAAAAGCAATCAGCCCCAGCATTTT. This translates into CASSHLKGTGKSNQPQHF.

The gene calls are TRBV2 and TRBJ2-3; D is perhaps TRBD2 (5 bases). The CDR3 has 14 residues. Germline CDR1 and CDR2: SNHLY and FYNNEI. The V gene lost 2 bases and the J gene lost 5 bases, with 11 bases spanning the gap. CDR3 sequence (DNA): TGTGCCAGCAGTGAATGGACTCCTCAAGATACGCAGTATTTT. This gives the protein CASSEWTPQDTQYF.

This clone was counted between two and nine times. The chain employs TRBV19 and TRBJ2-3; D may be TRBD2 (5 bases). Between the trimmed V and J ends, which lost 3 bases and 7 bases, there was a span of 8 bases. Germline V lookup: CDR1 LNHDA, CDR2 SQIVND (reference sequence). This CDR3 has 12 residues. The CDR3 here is CASSIRENTQYF. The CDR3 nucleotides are TGTGCCAGTAGTATCCGGGAAAATACGCAGTATTTT.

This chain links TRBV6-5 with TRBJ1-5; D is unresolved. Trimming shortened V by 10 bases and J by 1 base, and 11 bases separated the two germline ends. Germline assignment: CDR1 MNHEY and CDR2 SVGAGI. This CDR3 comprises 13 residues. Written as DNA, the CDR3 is TGTGCCATCCATGACCAGAGCAATCAGCCCCAGCATTTT. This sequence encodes CAIHDQSNQPQHF.

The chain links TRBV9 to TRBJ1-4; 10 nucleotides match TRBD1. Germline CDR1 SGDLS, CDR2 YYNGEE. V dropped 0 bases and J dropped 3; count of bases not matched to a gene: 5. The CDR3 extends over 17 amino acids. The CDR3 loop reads CASSVGDRGLANEKLFF. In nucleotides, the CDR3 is TGTGCCAGCAGCGTAGGGGACAGGGGACTGGCTAATGAAAAACTGTTTTTT.

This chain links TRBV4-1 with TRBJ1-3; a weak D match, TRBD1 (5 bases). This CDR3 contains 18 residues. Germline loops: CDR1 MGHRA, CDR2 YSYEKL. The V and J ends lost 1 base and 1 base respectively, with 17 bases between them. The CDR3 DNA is TGCGCCAGCAGCCAAGGGGGGAGAGGGAGGGGATCTGGAAACACCATATATTTT. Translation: CASSQGGRGRGSGNTIYF.